This TCR beta chain emerged from a study of tissue T cells after allogeneic stem cell transplantation (dated by TCRdb to 2022 to 2024). As for the study more broadly: When multiple samples of a tissue existed, pathologist review of H&E sections prioritized samples with histologically apparent lymphocytes for sequencing. The human part of the study was a prospective observational study with no blinding and no randomization. Using research autopsies of patients with and without GVHD, plus mouse models of GVHD, the study profiled TCR beta repertoires across many tissues.

Measured from the cysteine to the phenylalanine, the CDR3 is 16 residues long. Kept here is only the CDR3 DNA, which spans 48 bases and is read in frame from base 1. Receptor libraries were prepared by the immunoSEQ multiplex PCR assay. Adaptive Biotechnologies performed the TCRbeta CDR3 sequencing at survey depth and reported CDR3 sequences, V/J genes, productive frequency and template counts. Amplification of TCR beta CDR3 regions was performed from genomic DNA rather than from RNA. From the authors' description of their analysis: Jensen-Shannon divergence served to quantify pairwise repertoire overlap between tissues, with 0 meaning identical and 1 meaning complete divergence. Tissues were clustered by single-linkage agglomerative hierarchical clustering of pairwise JSD values, and the clustering results were displayed as dendrograms. GLIPH2 was applied to all patient samples using simulation_depth 1000, kmer_min_depth 3, and cdr3_length_cutoff 8, and only groups with more than two unique CDR3s were retained. A standardized tissue-overlap score was generated by extrapolating Jaccard GLIPH-group overlap across patients to a standard repertoire size of 1000 clones. Associations of diversity with clinical or experimental variables used linear mixed-effect models with tissue fixed effects and individual random effects. Not all clones reach the TCRdb copy of this immuneACCESS table, which keeps in-frame sequences only. Checked studies attribute under half of the gap to unresolved V genes and leave the rest unexplained. That table is the source of V, J and clone size, and D and trimming were worked out from the DNA. The sample profile shows approximately 12,000 clones; about 73% of them were found once. About 15% of the sample is held by the ten biggest clonotypes.

The sample's time point label, decoded: human tissue collected at research (rapid) autopsy. For comparison, three non-HCT patients with other cancers were selected retrospectively, each having at least five GI tract samples and no known GI disease at death. Autopsy tissues, which were obtained after a median post-mortem interval of approximately 8.9 hours, included GI sites from esophagus to rectum, liver, skin and lymphoid organs including spleen. Each autopsy specimen was bisected, with one portion flash-frozen in liquid nitrogen and the remainder formalin-fixed, and the outer muscle layers of GI specimens were removed. To extract genomic DNA from frozen tissues, either the Mag-Bind Blood & Tissue DNA HDQ 96 Kit on a Chemagic 360 or the DNeasy Blood & Tissue Kit was used. Because of concern about red blood cell contamination, the extracted DNA went through further purification with the Genomic DNA Clean & Concentrator-25 kit.

Turning to this clone: Its antigen has not been determined. No much larger clonotype is one base removed from it; base qualities were not supplied.

Study-wide conclusions, independent of this receptor: Blood samples were not available from the non-GVHD comparator patients. Within patients, how anatomically similar the tissues were was a key factor in shaping TCR repertoire composition, regardless of disease or transplant status. Blood and spleen T cells captured only a limited portion of the TCR repertoire detected in tissues, in both patients and mice. Not many T cell clones showed up in more than one patient, yet clustering based on motifs uncovered repertoire signatures that were shared across patients in a tissue-specific way. The patient cohort was small and clinically heterogeneous, and sampling depth was acknowledged as a limitation. Which tissue TCRs were alloreactive or antigen-specific was not determined in the study, and some clones might have been persisting host cells.

The chain couples TRBV21-1 to TRBJ2-1. TRBV21-1 represents a pseudogene. This sequence originates from a woman aged 18-49 years with breast cancer. The sequenced sample was tissue from the right colon, obtained at autopsy. The CDR3: CASSMPGPCSYNEQFF. The nucleotides read TGTGCCAGCAGCATGCCGGGCCCGTGCTCCTACAATGAGCAGTTCTTC.